This T cell receptor beta chain was recovered during a study of OX40 agonist ivuxolimab in advanced cancers. CDR3 size: 17 residues. The ends lost 2 bases at V and 8 bases at J; junction bases unmatched: 15. Germline loops: CDR1 MNHNS, CDR2 SASEGT. Profiling relied on immunoSEQ multiplex PCR, and the TCRdb table lists in-frame clones only, not all of them. This sample has about 42,000 clones; approximately 86% occur once, and the top ten carry around 10%. The sequence was obtained from an adult with an advanced solid tumor such as melanoma, head and neck, liver or kidney cancer. The sequencing here drew on CD4+ or CD8+ T cells sorted from blood, taken in a trial of the OX40 agonist ivuxolimab. This chain connects TRBV6-1 to TRBJ1-3; 7 nucleotides align to TRBD1. This chain's CDR3 is CASSEWRTGTALDTIYF. The CDR3 bases are TGTGCCAGCAGTGAATGGAGGACAGGAACCGCCTTAGACACCATATATTTT.